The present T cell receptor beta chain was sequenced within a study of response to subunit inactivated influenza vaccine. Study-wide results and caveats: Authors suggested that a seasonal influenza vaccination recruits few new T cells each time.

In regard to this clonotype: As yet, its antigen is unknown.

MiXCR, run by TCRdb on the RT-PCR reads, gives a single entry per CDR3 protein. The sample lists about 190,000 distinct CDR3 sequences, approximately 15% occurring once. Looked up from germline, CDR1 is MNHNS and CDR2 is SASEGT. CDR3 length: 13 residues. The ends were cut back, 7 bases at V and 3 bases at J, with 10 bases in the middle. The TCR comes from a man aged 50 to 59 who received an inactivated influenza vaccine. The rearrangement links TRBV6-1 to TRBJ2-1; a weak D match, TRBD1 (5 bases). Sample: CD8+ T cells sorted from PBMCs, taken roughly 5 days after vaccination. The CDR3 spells CASKIDSYNEQFF. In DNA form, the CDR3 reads TGTGCCAGCAAGATCGACAGCTACAATGAGCAGTTCTTC.